Following are 10 T cell receptor beta chains from one sample sequenced in a study of T cells in localized non-small cell lung cancer. Assay used: immunoSEQ multiplex PCR; TCRdb lists only in-frame clones, some missing. The repertoire holds several thousand clones, with around 30% as singletons. Sequenced here: normal lung tissue next to the tumor, sampled before any cancer treatment. The receptor source for this set is a woman aged 35 to 75 with stage I lung adenocarcinoma.

This clone turned up a few times. The chain joins TRBV2 to TRBJ1-2; D may be TRBD1 (5 bases). The germline V gene has CDR1 SNHLY and CDR2 FYNNEI. The ends were cut back, 1 base at V and 6 bases at J, with 9 bases in the middle. The CDR3 spans 13 residues. This chain's CDR3 is CASSEEGSDGYTF. CDR3 in DNA: TGTGCCAGCAGTGAAGAGGGGAGCGATGGCTACACCTTC. The full variable domain, completed using reference TRBV2 and TRBJ1-2, is EPEVTQTPSHQVTQMGQEVILRCVPISNHLYFYWYRQILGQKVEFLVSFYNNEISEKSEIFDDQFSVERPDGSNFTLKIRSTKLEDSAMYFCASSEEGSDGYTFGSGTRLTVV.

The V call is TRBV9, the J call TRBJ2-7; 8 bases align to TRBD2. The CDR3 length is 14 residues. Trimming cost V 5 bases and J 7 bases; bases outside gene matches: 11. Germline CDR1 is SGDLS and CDR2 is YYNGEE. The CDR3, as DNA: TGTGCCAGCAGTGAAAAGGCGGGAGGTGATGAGCAGTACTTC. This encodes CASSEKAGGDEQYF.

This chain joins TRBV19 and TRBJ2-1, with 12 bases aligning to TRBD1. The germline V gene has CDR1 LNHDA and CDR2 SQIVND (reference sequence). V shed 7 bases and J 7 bases; nucleotides not matched to a gene: 5. The CDR3 is made up of 14 amino acids. The CDR3: CASTGTGGMNEQFF. The DNA for the CDR3 is TGTGCCAGTACGGGGACAGGGGGCATGAATGAGCAGTTCTTC. The entire variable domain, with the rest obtained from reference TRBV19 and TRBJ2-1, is as follows: DGGITQSPKYLFRKEGQNVTLSCEQNLNHDAMYWYRQDPGQGLRLIYYSQIVNDFQKGDIAEGYSVSREKKESFPLTVTSAQKNPTAFYLCASTGTGGMNEQFFGPGTRLTVL.

This clone was found a few times. The V call is TRBV6-7, the J call TRBJ2-1; TRBD2 agrees at 8 bases. TRBV6-7 is an ORF, and what it does is uncertain. V trimming: 7 bases; J trimming: 14 bases; junction bases outside the gene matches: 7. This CDR3 spans 11 amino acids. CDR3 amino acids: CASKRSGRKFF. In nucleotides, the CDR3 is TGTGCCAGCAAAAGGAGCGGGAGAAAGTTCTTC.

The V call is TRBV23-1, the J call TRBJ2-1; a weak D match, TRBD2 (7 bases). TRBV23-1 is noted as an ORF with a role that remains uncertain. The CDR3 runs 16 residues. V lost 2 bases and J 7 bases, leaving 18 bases between the germline ends. This CDR3 is CASSQKGRGLPNEQFF. DNA of the CDR3: TGCGCCAGCAGTCAAAAGGGCAGGGGACTACCTAATGAGCAGTTCTTC.

The chain couples TRBV5-1 to TRBJ2-2; D possibly uses TRBD1 or TRBD2 (5 bases each). V was pared by 6 bases and J by 0 bases, with 9 bases between. The germline V gene has CDR1 SGHRS and CDR2 YFSETQ. The CDR3 has 14 amino acids. As DNA, the CDR3 is TGCGCCAGCAAGGGACGGACGAACACCGGGGAGCTGTTTTTT. It specifies CASKGRTNTGELFF.

The gene calls are TRBV19 and TRBJ2-2; 8 bases agree with TRBD1. Per germline, CDR1 LNHDA and CDR2 SQIVND (reference sequence). CDR3 size: 17 residues. The V and J ends lost 3 bases and 0 bases, in that order; junction bases with no gene match: 6. The CDR3 DNA reads TGTGCCAGTAGTATTCGGACAGGGCCTTCGAACACCGGGGAGCTGTTTTTT. As protein: CASSIRTGPSNTGELFF.

CDR3 loop: CASSISQANSPLHF. In nucleotides, the CDR3 is TGTGCCAGTAGTATAAGCCAAGCTAATTCACCCCTCCACTTT. The V gene is TRBV19, the J gene TRBJ1-6; no reliable D call. Trimming left V 2 bases short and J 6 bases short, with 8 bases between. Per germline, CDR1 LNHDA and CDR2 SQIVND (reference sequence). The length of the CDR3 is 14 residues. The full variable domain, rest sourced from reference TRBV19 and TRBJ1-6, is DGGITQSPKYLFRKEGQNVTLSCEQNLNHDAMYWYRQDPGQGLRLIYYSQIVNDFQKGDIAEGYSVSREKKESFPLTVTSAQKNPTAFYLCASSISQANSPLHFGNGTRLTVT.

The chain has TRBV28 and TRBJ1-5; TRBD1 is a possible D gene (5 bases). CDR1 and CDR2 from the germline V gene are MDHEN and SYDVKM. The CDR3 extends over 15 amino acids. Between the trimmed V and J ends, which lost 6 bases and 5 bases, there was a span of 17 bases. This CDR3 is CASSSDRVNYQPQHF. The CDR3 coding sequence is TGTGCCAGCAGCTCCGACAGAGTCAACTATCAGCCCCAGCATTTT. Looking up the rest from reference TRBV28 and TRBJ1-5 gives the full variable domain: DVKVTQSSRYLVKRTGEKVFLECVQDMDHENMFWYRQDPGLGLRLIYFSYDVKMKEKGDIPEGYSVSREKKERFSLILESASTNQTSMYLCASSSDRVNYQPQHFGDGTRLSIL.

The CDR3 loop reads CASSFTAGTGSYNEQFF. CDR3 coding DNA: TGTGCCAGCAGCTTCACCGCCGGGACAGGGTCCTACAATGAGCAGTTCTTC. V and J are TRBV11-3 and TRBJ2-1, with 9 bases matching TRBD1. The germline V gene encodes CDR1 SGHNT and CDR2 YENEEA. Trimming at V came to 3 bases and at J to 1 base, leaving 7 bases not matched to a gene. There are 17 residues in the CDR3.